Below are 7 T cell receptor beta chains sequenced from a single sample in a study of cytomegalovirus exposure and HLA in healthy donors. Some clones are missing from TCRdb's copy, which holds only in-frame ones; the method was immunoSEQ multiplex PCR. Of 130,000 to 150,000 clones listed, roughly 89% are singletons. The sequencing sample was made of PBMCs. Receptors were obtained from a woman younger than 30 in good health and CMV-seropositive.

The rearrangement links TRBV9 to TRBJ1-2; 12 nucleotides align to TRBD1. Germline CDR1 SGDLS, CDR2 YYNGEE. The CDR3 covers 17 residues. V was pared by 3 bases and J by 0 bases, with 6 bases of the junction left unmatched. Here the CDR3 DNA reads TGTGCCAGCAGCGGTGCCGGGACAGGGGGCCCTAACTATGGCTACACCTTC. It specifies CASSGAGTGGPNYGYTF. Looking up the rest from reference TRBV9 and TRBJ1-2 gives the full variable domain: DSGVTQTPKHLITATGQRVTLRCSPRSGDLSVYWYQQSLDQGLQFLIQYYNGEERAKGNILERFSAQQFPDLHSELNLSSLELGDSALYFCASSGAGTGGPNYGYTFGSGTRLTVV.

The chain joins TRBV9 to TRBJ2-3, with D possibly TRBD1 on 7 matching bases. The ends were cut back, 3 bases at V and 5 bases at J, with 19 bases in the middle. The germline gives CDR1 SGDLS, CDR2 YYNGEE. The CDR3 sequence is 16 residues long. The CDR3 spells CASSGGGWGAEDTQYF. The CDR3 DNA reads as TGTGCCAGCAGCGGAGGGGGCTGGGGGGCCGAAGATACGCAGTATTTT.

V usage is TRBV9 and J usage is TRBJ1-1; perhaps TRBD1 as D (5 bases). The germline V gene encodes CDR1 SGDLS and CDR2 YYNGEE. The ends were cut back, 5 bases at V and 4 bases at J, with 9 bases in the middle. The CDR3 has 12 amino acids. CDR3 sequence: CASSGGGTEAFF. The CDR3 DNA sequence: TGTGCCAGCAGTGGGGGGGGCACTGAAGCTTTCTTT.

CDR3 bases: TGTGCCACCAATCCACGGAGCCCTCCCGAAGCTTTCTTT. Translating gives CATNPRSPPEAFF. This chain joins TRBV28 and TRBJ1-1, with unresolved D. The germline gives CDR1 MDHEN, CDR2 SYDVKM. This CDR3 region has 13 residues. V shed 10 bases and J shed 8 bases, with 20 bases lying between them.

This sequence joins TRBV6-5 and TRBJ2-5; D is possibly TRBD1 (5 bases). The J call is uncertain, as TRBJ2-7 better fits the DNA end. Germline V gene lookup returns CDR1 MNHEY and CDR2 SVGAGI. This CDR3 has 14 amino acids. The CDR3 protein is CASSLTERSYEQYF. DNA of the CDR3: TGTGCCAGCAGCCTGACAGAGCGCTCCTACGAGCAGTACTTC.

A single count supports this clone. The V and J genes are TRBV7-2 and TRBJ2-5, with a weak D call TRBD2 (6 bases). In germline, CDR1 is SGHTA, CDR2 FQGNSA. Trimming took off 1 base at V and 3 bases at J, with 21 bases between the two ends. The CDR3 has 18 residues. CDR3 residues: CASSLVLRGGREEETQYF. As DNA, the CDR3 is TGTGCCAGCAGCTTAGTCCTTAGGGGTGGCAGGGAGGAAGAGACCCAGTACTTC.

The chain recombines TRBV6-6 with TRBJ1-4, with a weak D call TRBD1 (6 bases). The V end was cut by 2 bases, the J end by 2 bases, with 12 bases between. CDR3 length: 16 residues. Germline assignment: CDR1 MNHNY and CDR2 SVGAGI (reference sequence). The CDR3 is CASSYTGWGTNEKLFF. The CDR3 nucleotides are TGTGCCAGCAGTTACACAGGGTGGGGGACTAATGAAAAACTGTTTTTT.